This TCR beta chain derives from a study of T cell repertoires in cytomegalovirus infection. About the study: Signatures in public TCR beta sequences pointed to both CMV infection and matching HLA type.

Details on this clonotype: Its antigen is unknown.

TCRdb re-analysed the reads in MiXCR, keeping a single row per CDR3 protein. This sample has about 890,000 distinct CDR3 sequences, with under 40% found just once. CDR3 length: 18 amino acids. The germline gives CDR1 MNHNY, CDR2 SVGAGI (reference sequence). Trimming removed 0 bases from V and 1 base from J; junction bases left unmatched: 7. Sequencing used cultured CD8+ T cells from PBMCs, obtained from culture after CMV antigen stimulation. This clonotype was obtained from a human donor in good health (CMV status not recorded). Some clones in this sample may be carry-over from other donors' samples. The V call is TRBV6-6, the J call TRBJ2-1; TRBD2 matches at 9 bases. The CDR3 reads CASSYSPTSGLSYNEQFF. CDR3 DNA: TGTGCCAGCAGTTACTCCCCGACTAGCGGTCTTTCCTACAATGAGCAGTTCTTC.